This passage covers 3 T cell receptor beta chains from one sample sequenced in a study of long-term antiretroviral therapy in people with HIV. They ran version v3.0 of the immunoSEQ assay at survey level. Repertoires were generated with immunoSEQ multiplex PCR, while TCRdb's copy carries only in-frame clones and drops some. This table holds about 32,000 clones, roughly 98% found once. Material: unsorted PBMCs, obtained 7.6 years after starting antiretroviral therapy. Receptors were obtained from a man aged 25-40 years with HIV.

This rearrangement joins TRBV7-6 to TRBJ1-6; D is unclear. The CDR3 has 13 amino acids. Germline assignment: CDR1 SGHVS and CDR2 FNYEAQ. V lost 0 bases to trimming and J lost 8 bases, with 5 bases between them. CDR3 nucleotide sequence: TGTGCCAGCAGCTTAGCGCTTTATTCACCCCTCCACTTT. This translates into CASSLALYSPLHF.

This chain uses TRBV4-1 with TRBJ2-3, with 7 bases identical to TRBD2. Per the germline V gene, CDR1 is MGHRA and CDR2 is YSYEKL. This CDR3 contains 17 residues. V dropped 4 bases and J dropped 2; count of bases not matched to a gene: 12. The CDR3 spells CASSPRAGTTFTDTQYF. As DNA, the CDR3 is TGCGCCAGCAGCCCTCGCGCCGGGACTACCTTCACAGATACGCAGTATTTT.

V is TRBV7-9 and J is TRBJ1-1, with D possibly TRBD1 on 5 matching bases. Trimming removed 0 bases from V and 3 bases from J, with 8 bases in between. From germline, CDR1 is SEHNR and CDR2 FQNEAQ (reference sequence). There are 14 residues in the CDR3. The CDR3, as DNA: TGTGCCAGCAGCTTAGCAGGGGTCGACACTGAAGCTTTCTTT. It yields the protein CASSLAGVDTEAFF.